Below are 5 T cell receptor beta chains sequenced from a single sample in a study of blood T cell repertoires in COVID-19. Produced via immunoSEQ multiplex PCR; TCRdb's table is partial and in-frame only. The sample has around 280,000 clones, over 85% seen once. The specimen was peripheral blood. The receptors here all came from a woman aged 25 to 45 with COVID-19, enrolled during active disease.

This sequence joins TRBV7-9 and TRBJ2-3, with D uncertain. Germline V CDR1 and CDR2: SEHNR, FQNEAQ (reference sequence). The CDR3 is 13 residues long. V was cut by 3 bases and J by 5 bases, with 9 bases left in between. The CDR3, as DNA: TGTGCCAGCAGCTTTACGGGTGTAGATACGCAGTATTTT. It encodes CASSFTGVDTQYF.

The chain recombines TRBV7-2 with TRBJ2-5, with D possibly matching TRBD1 (6 bases). From germline, CDR1 is SGHTA and CDR2 FQGNSA. The CDR3 is made up of 14 amino acids. V lost 0 bases, J lost 6 bases, and 11 bases lay in between. In DNA form, the CDR3 reads TGTGCCAGCAGCTTAGCGGGGGCGTCTCAGACCCAGTACTTC. Translated, it gives CASSLAGASQTQYF.

This clone has only one observation. The chain recombines TRBV19 with TRBJ1-6, with D possibly matching TRBD1 (6 bases). The germline gives CDR1 LNHDA, CDR2 SQIVND (reference sequence). V was shortened by 10 bases and J by 7 bases, with 17 bases between the two germline ends. The CDR3 sequence is 14 residues long. CDR3 in DNA: TGTGCCACCCGAACAGGGTTTAACAATTCACCCCTCCACTTT. This encodes CATRTGFNNSPLHF.

This clone was counted once. The V and J genes are TRBV10-3 and TRBJ1-1; 7 positions agree with TRBD1. Looked up from germline, CDR1 is ENHRY and CDR2 is SYGVKD. V lost 10 bases to trimming and J lost 8 bases; unmatched junction nucleotides: 13. The CDR3 runs to 13 residues. The CDR3 is CATERQGVGEAFF. CDR3 sequence (DNA): TGTGCCACCGAACGCCAGGGGGTGGGGGAAGCTTTCTTT.

This chain links TRBV29-1 with TRBJ2-3; 9 nucleotides match TRBD2. CDR3 length: 17 residues. The germline V gene encodes CDR1 SQVTM and CDR2 ANQGSEA. The ends lost 3 bases at V and 2 bases at J; junction bases unmatched: 12. The CDR3 spells CSVDLLAGESITDTQYF. In DNA form, the CDR3 reads TGCAGCGTTGATTTGTTAGCGGGGGAGTCCATCACAGATACGCAGTATTTT.